This entry lists 27 T cell receptor beta chains sequenced from one sample in a study of blood T cells in healthy people across ages (dated by TCRdb to about 2015). Library preparation was by 5' RACE. Sequencer: Illumina HiSeq 2500. A second PCR of about 7 to 12 cycles was performed with a sample-barcoded 5' primer and a J-beta primer mix. The public reads were reprocessed in TCRdb via fastp at Q25 and MiXCR, keeping in-frame beta chains. CDR3 protein sequences are deduplicated, and each keeps its most common genes and DNA. This sample lists 550,000 to 800,000 distinct CDR3 sequences; roughly 30% were detected once. About 16% of the sample comes from the top ten. Sequenced material: blood. These receptor sequences come from a woman of 80 years or more in good health. Donor details come from another sample of the same person, matched by shared clones.

As regards this clonotype: A much larger clone lies a single base off, so this may be a read error. V usage is TRBV9 and J usage is TRBJ2-7, with 8 bases lining up with TRBD2. CDR1 SGDLS and CDR2 YYNGEE come from the germline V gene. After removal of 3 bases from V and 10 bases from J, the junction contained 18 bases not matched to a gene. The CDR3 sequence is 16 residues long. CDR3 sequence (DNA): TGTGCCAGCAGCGCCACCGGTGCGGGGGGCAGAGAGGCCCAGTACTTC. The encoded protein is CASSATGAGGREAQYF.

The chain has TRBV7-3 and TRBJ1-1; 8 positions agree with TRBD1. Germline CDR1 and CDR2: SGHTA and FQGTGA. Trimming removed 5 bases from V and 3 bases from J; junction bases left unmatched: 11. This CDR3 has 16 amino acids. CDR3 coding DNA: TGTGCCAGCAGCACCATCTTCAGGGGGCAAGACACTGAAGCTTTCTTT. This encodes CASSTIFRGQDTEAFF.

This clonotype has ten or more counts. The chain carries TRBV6-1 and TRBJ2-3; 11 positions agree with TRBD2. The ends lost 6 bases at V and 0 bases at J; junction bases unmatched: 14. Germline V CDR1 and CDR2: MNHNS, SASEGT. This CDR3 spans 19 amino acids. CDR3 protein: CASSQLAGGRTSSTDTQYF. CDR3 sequence (DNA): TGTGCCAGCAGCCAGCTAGCGGGGGGCAGAACTTCTAGCACAGATACGCAGTATTTT.

In this sample, this clonotype turned up a few times. The genes are TRBV7-9 and TRBJ1-3; D ambiguous. In germline, CDR1 is SEHNR, CDR2 FQNEAQ (reference sequence). This CDR3 region has 15 residues. V was pared by 2 bases and J by 2 bases, with 10 bases between. In DNA, the CDR3 is TGTGCCAGCAGCTTACAGCCGCGCACTGGAAACACCATATATTTT. Translated, it gives CASSLQPRTGNTIYF.

This clonotype was counted ten times or more. The V gene is TRBV11-2, the J gene TRBJ2-5; TRBD1 might be the D (7 bases). V lost 7 bases and J 9 bases, leaving 18 bases between the germline ends. Germline-derived CDR1 and CDR2 are SGHAT and FQNNGV. The CDR3 totals 13 residues. DNA of the CDR3: TGTGCCAGCACCACAGGGGCCGGGGGAGCCCAGTACTTC. Amino acids: CASTTGAGGAQYF.

This clonotype was detected many times. The rearrangement joins TRBV5-1 to TRBJ2-7; D call uncertain. The germline CDR1 and CDR2 sequences are SGHRS and YFSETQ. V gave up 4 bases and J gave up 3 bases, with 11 bases separating them. This CDR3 spans 13 amino acids. The DNA of the CDR3 is TGCGCCAGCAGCATAGCAGCCGGCTACGAGCAGTACTTC. This translates into CASSIAAGYEQYF.

The rearrangement joins TRBV20-1 to TRBJ1-6; TRBD1 aligns across 11 bases. Trimming took 3 bases from V and 10 from J; bases not matched to a gene: 8. This CDR3 region has 15 residues. CDR1 DFQATT and CDR2 SNEGSKA come from the germline V gene (reference sequence). CDR3 sequence reads: CSASPPGQGDSPLHF. In nucleotides, the CDR3 is TGCAGTGCTAGCCCGCCGGGACAGGGGGACTCACCCCTCCACTTT.

There are many counts of this clonotype. V and J are TRBV2 and TRBJ2-5; D is possibly TRBD1 or TRBD2 (5 bases each). V shed 7 bases and J shed 4 bases, with 16 bases lying between them. This CDR3 is built from 14 residues. Germline CDR1 is SNHLY and CDR2 is FYNNEI. This CDR3 reads CASTRRGPPETQYF. CDR3 sequence (DNA): TGTGCCAGCACCAGAAGGGGACCCCCAGAGACCCAGTACTTC.

This clonotype has a count of ten or more. V usage is TRBV14 and J usage is TRBJ2-5; perhaps TRBD2 as D (5 bases). V dropped 4 bases and J dropped 4 bases, with 16 bases sitting between them. The V gene's germline CDR1 is SGHDN and CDR2 FVKESK. The CDR3 totals 15 residues. This CDR3 is CASSRVSRGAETQYF. The CDR3, as DNA: TGTGCCAGCAGCCGCGTCAGCCGGGGTGCAGAGACCCAGTACTTC.

The genes are TRBV20-1 and TRBJ2-7; 8 bases align to TRBD2. CDR1 DFQATT and CDR2 SNEGSKA come from the germline V gene (reference sequence). V trimming: 4 bases; J trimming: 1 base; junction bases outside the gene matches: 9. The CDR3 is 15 residues long. CDR3 residues: CSATESGSKSYEQYF. CDR3 in DNA: TGCAGTGCTACCGAGAGCGGGAGTAAGTCCTACGAGCAGTACTTC.

This clonotype showed up many times. V is TRBV12-3 or TRBV12-4 and J is TRBJ2-1, with 9 nucleotides matching TRBD1. With 7 bases clipped from V and 7 bases from J, the junction kept 8 bases outside the gene matches. The CDR3 has 14 residues. The CDR3 coding sequence is TGTGCCAGCACCCGAAAGGACAGGGGAAATGAGCAGTTCTTC. It translates to CASTRKDRGNEQFF.

This clonotype was picked up a small number of times. The rearrangement uses TRBV24-1 and TRBJ1-5; D is uncertain. CDR3 length: 14 amino acids. Trimming cost V 10 bases and J 0 bases, with 12 bases left between them. Germline loops: CDR1 KGHDR, CDR2 SFDVKD. The DNA of the CDR3 is TGTGCCACGGCCCTCTCAAGTAGCAATCAGCCCCAGCATTTT. It yields the protein CATALSSSNQPQHF.

Many counts were recorded for this clonotype. The rearrangement links TRBV2 to TRBJ1-5; 7 nucleotides align to TRBD1. CDR1 and CDR2 (germline): SNHLY, FYNNEI. The junction had 3 bases not matched to a gene; V was cut back by 1 base and J by 0 bases. The CDR3 consists of 16 residues. The CDR3 is CASSEEGAGSNQPQHF. Here the CDR3 DNA reads TGTGCCAGCAGTGAAGAGGGGGCTGGTAGCAATCAGCCCCAGCATTTT.

A remark on this clonotype: At one end the junction does not follow the germline gene, possibly because of a read error. V and J are TRBV9 and TRBJ2-6, with TRBD1 identical over 7 bases. Germline V lookup: CDR1 SGDLS, CDR2 YYNGEE. This CDR3 is built from 18 residues. The CDR3 region is CASSPRRGGGTGANVRTF. CDR3 sequence (DNA): TGTGCCAGCAGCCCTAGGCGAGGGGGCGGAACTGGGGCCAACGTCCGGACTTTC.

The chain links TRBV29-1 to TRBJ2-7; D may be TRBD1 (7 bases). The CDR3 covers 10 residues. The ends were cut back, 7 bases at V and 9 bases at J, with 13 bases in the middle. Germline CDR1 is SQVTM and CDR2 is ANQGSEA. CDR3 loop: CSALRDRQYF. Written as DNA, the CDR3 is TGCAGCGCCCTGCGGGACAGGCAGTACTTC.

Comment on this clonotype: A clone one base away is much larger, so this may be a read error. This sequence joins TRBV5-1 and TRBJ2-7; 8 nucleotides align to TRBD1. The ends lost 4 bases at V and 5 bases at J; junction bases unmatched: 8. The CDR3 is 14 residues long. Per germline, CDR1 SGHRS and CDR2 YFSETQ. The CDR3 coding sequence is TGCGCCAGCAGCCGATCAGGGGGCGGCAACGAGCAGTACTTC. Its protein product is CASSRSGGGNEQYF. Complete variable domain (other parts from reference TRBV5-1 and TRBJ2-7): KAGVTQTPRYLIKTRGQQVTLSCSPISGHRSVSWYQQTPGQGLQFLFEYFSETQRNKGNFPGRFSGRQFSNSRSEMNVSTLELGDSALYLCASSRSGGGNEQYFGPGTRLTVT.

This clonotype turned up a few times. V is TRBV15 and J is TRBJ1-4; no clear D. CDR1 is LNHNV and CDR2 is YYDKDF in the germline V gene (reference sequence). CDR3 length: 15 amino acids. V lost 5 bases and J 0 bases, leaving 10 bases between the germline ends. CDR3 coding DNA: TGTGCCACCAGCCGCCGAGACGCAACTAATGAAAAACTGTTTTTT. Translated: CATSRRDATNEKLFF.

This clonotype showed up many times. This rearrangement joins TRBV10-3 to TRBJ1-1, with 9 bases fitting TRBD1. This CDR3 region has 17 residues. Unmatched junction bases numbered 16, after V lost 3 bases and J lost 8 bases. Germline V lookup: CDR1 ENHRY, CDR2 SYGVKD. The CDR3 region is CAISDVSPGTGRVEAFF. The CDR3 DNA follows: TGTGCCATCAGTGATGTCTCCCCCGGGACAGGGCGTGTGGAAGCTTTCTTT.

A word on this clonotype: This may arise from a read error, as a much more abundant clone is one base away. The chain combines TRBV6-5 with TRBJ2-3; D is uncertain. The CDR3 has 11 amino acids. Germline V lookup: CDR1 MNHEY, CDR2 SVGAGI. The CDR3 DNA reads as TGTGCCAGCAGTTACATAGATACGCTGTATTTT. It specifies CASSYIDTLYF.

The chain uses TRBV27 and TRBJ2-5; no reliable D call. The end of the DNA is better explained by TRBJ2-7, so the J call may be wrong. The germline gives CDR1 MNHEY, CDR2 SMNVEV (reference sequence). The CDR3 covers 11 residues. CDR3 sequence: CASSLSSEQYF. The CDR3, as DNA: TGTGCCAGCAGTTTATCGAGCGAGCAGTACTTC.

For this clonotype: A much more abundant neighbour one base away suggests this may be a read error. The rearrangement joins TRBV20-1 to TRBJ2-5; 8 nucleotides match TRBD2. Looked up from germline, CDR1 is DFQATT and CDR2 is SNEGSKA (reference sequence). The CDR3 has 14 residues. As DNA, the CDR3 is TGCAGTGCTAGTACCGGGGGGGGCCAAGGGACCCAGTACTTC. Its translation is CSASTGGGQGTQYF.

The chain employs TRBV20-1 and TRBJ2-5; D uncertain. The DNA end is a closer match to TRBJ2-7, so the J assignment may be wrong. The CDR3 extends over 13 amino acids. The germline gives CDR1 DFQATT, CDR2 SNEGSKA (reference sequence). The CDR3 is CSARGSHTDEQYF. Written as DNA, the CDR3 is TGCAGTGCTAGGGGCAGTCACACGGACGAGCAGTACTTC.

In the case of this clonotype: One junction end disagrees with the germline gene, perhaps due to a read error. The chain couples TRBV30 to TRBJ1-2, with D tentatively TRBD1 (6 bases). The CDR3 loop spans 12 amino acids. CDR1 is GTSNPN and CDR2 is SVGIG in the germline V gene (reference sequence). The CDR3 nucleotides are TGTGCCTGGAGCCTGGGGGCCCATGGCTACACATTC. This encodes CAWSLGAHGYTF.

The chain employs TRBV6-5 and TRBJ1-5; tentatively, D is TRBD1 (6 bases). The CDR3 covers 16 residues. CDR1 and CDR2 (germline): MNHEY, SVGAGI. Trimming removed 0 bases from V and 3 bases from J, with 12 bases in between. This CDR3 reads CASSYSSSGANQPQHF. The CDR3 DNA follows: TGTGCCAGCAGTTACTCGTCGTCAGGGGCCAATCAGCCCCAGCATTTT.

This clonotype was observed a handful of times. The chain couples TRBV4-3 to TRBJ2-3, with D tentatively TRBD1 (6 bases). The CDR3 runs 20 residues. Trimming removed 0 bases at V and 6 bases at J, with 28 bases between. The germline CDR1 and CDR2 sequences are LGHNA and YSLEER. This chain's CDR3 is CASSQDSIGQTPGKADTQYF. The DNA of the CDR3 is TGCGCCAGCAGCCAAGATAGTATAGGACAGACACCAGGGAAGGCGGATACGCAGTATTTT.

This clonotype was seen ten or more times. The rearrangement links TRBV5-6 to TRBJ2-3; unclear D gene. The V end was cut by 0 bases, the J end by 5 bases, with 10 bases between. The CDR3 has 14 amino acids. Germline V gene data show CDR1 as SGHDT and CDR2 as YYEEEE. The CDR3 nucleotides read TGTGCCAGCAGCTTGGTGGGGTCGGGAGATACGCAGTATTTT. This encodes CASSLVGSGDTQYF.

The chain couples TRBV12-3 or TRBV12-4 to TRBJ2-2; TRBD1 might be the D (6 bases). The V gene lost 1 base and the J gene lost 1 base, with 16 bases spanning the gap. CDR3 length: 18 residues. CDR3 coding DNA: TGTGCCAGCAGTTTAGAACTACAGGGAACATGGAACACCGGGGAGCTGTTTTTT. This gives the protein CASSLELQGTWNTGELFF.